This TCR beta chain stems from a study of cytomegalovirus exposure and HLA in healthy donors. The PCR used 60 Vbeta and 13 Jbeta primers. Sequencing used immunoSEQ multiplex PCR; TCRdb keeps in-frame clones, though not all of them. This sample has 100,000 or so clones, with approximately 16% found just once. CDR3 size: 16 residues. The germline CDR1 and CDR2 sequences are SGHNT and YENEEA. The V end lost 2 bases, the J end lost 2 bases, and 13 bases lay between the germline ends. Findings and limits, study-wide: Later analysis identified several of the most significant clusters that appeared linked to common viral pathogens.

With regard to this clone: As yet, its antigen is unknown.

The chain carries TRBV11-3 and TRBJ2-1, with a possible D match to TRBD2 (5 bases). This clonotype originated in a female donor in good health and CMV-seronegative. Sequenced: PBMCs. The CDR3, as DNA: TGTGCCAGCAGCTTATCCAGAGGAGGTACCTACAATGAGCAGTTCTTC. This sequence encodes CASSLSRGGTYNEQFF.